This TCR beta chain was sequenced for a study of shared clonotypes between healthy human individuals (dated by TCRdb to about 2020). Some background on the complete study: Three men and a couple of women, aged 18 to 49 years, made up the cohort. Per donor, three plates each were used for CD4 naive and CD4 memory, two for CD8 naive, and one for CD8 memory. To estimate repertoire size and how much clonotypes are shared between individuals, the study performed deep sequencing of blood TCR repertoires from roughly five healthy adults. To increase sequencing depth and limit assay-specific biases, different laboratories used diverse techniques to prepare libraries and sequence TCR repertoires. Each donor's leukapheresis produced roughly between about 0.9 and 9.5 billion PBMCs.

Worth noting for this clone: The target of this receptor is not known. No base qualities exist here, and no much larger clone lies one base off it.

The CDR3 contains 14 residues, cysteine and phenylalanine counted. CDR3 DNA only is kept here, 42 bases in frame from base 1. CDR1 and CDR2 are read off the germline V gene as SNHLY and FYNNEI. For this chain, trimming is 4 bases at the V end and 4 bases at the J end, and the number of junction bases without a gene match is 6. Using the deep immunoSEQ assay, TCR CDR3 regions were amplified from genomic DNA by multiplex PCR. Extracted genomic DNA from each cell subset was distributed evenly across all wells of several immunoSEQ 96-well plates, and each plate was treated as a replicate. For sorted subsets, about 200 ng genomic DNA, equal to approximately 30,000 T cell genomes, was loaded into each replicate PCR. Purified libraries were measured with a Qubit 3.0 fluorometer, size-checked on a Bioanalyzer 2100, and measured again with the KAPA Library Quantification kit. Every immunoSEQ 96-well plate was sequenced on a separate single-read 150-cycle Illumina NextSeq 550 flow cell. The source study handled its data this way. Because only junctional sequences without quality scores were contained in the immunoSEQ output, filtering matching that applied to full-length reads could not be performed. Sequences were annotated with PyIR, a Python wrapper for IgBLAST v1.9, and V/J genes and CDR3 were assigned using IMGT germline references. Reads with weak V/J assignments (E-value above 1e-6), missing CDR3, stop codons, out-of-frame junctions, or ambiguous translated residues were removed. V3J clonotypes were defined by identical inferred V gene, J gene, and CDR3 amino acid sequence. Percentage overlap between repertoires was calculated by dividing the number of shared unique clonotypes by the size of the smaller repertoire. Richness of each repertoire was evaluated using RTK rarefaction, the Chao1 estimator, and Recon v2.1 estimates of unobserved clonotypes. Generation probabilities were computed with OLGA for all TCRbeta clonotypes obtained by the gDNA method from several donors. TCRdb took this table from immuneACCESS and kept in-frame rearrangements with V and J called. Such tables lack part of the clones; where checked against another copy, unresolved V genes explain under half of the gap, and the rest is unexplained. For V, J and clone size, that table is used; D and trimming come from the DNA. Here the sample has 2.3 million or so clones; approximately 95% occur a single time. The ten largest account for about 0.39% of the sample.

General study outcomes and caveats: Across a few donors, 5% to 6% of naive CD4, approximately 3.5% of naive CD8, 2% to 2.5% of memory CD4, and 0.4% of memory CD8 clonotypes were shared. Naive subsets generally had larger estimated clonotype richness than memory subsets. Incomplete sequencing was indicated by rarefaction of sorted-subset datasets, despite the large sequencing depth. The small number of donors limited the genetic and exposure-history diversity represented. Only blood was sampled, and tissue TCR repertoires likely differ from those in blood. Clonotypes shared by all four sorted-subset donors showed higher generation probabilities than non-shared clonotypes. Pairwise subsampling indicated that sequencing depth was expected to affect the degree of clonotype sharing among donors.

The donors were healthy, HIV-negative adults who had no recently reported acute infections or vaccinations. Every donor was a Caucasian adult residing in Nashville, Tennessee, USA. CD4+ T cells were enriched by magnetic negative selection, after which naive cells were positively selected on CD45RA and the negative fraction was taken as the memory subset. After blood collection by leukapheresis, PBMCs were isolated using Ficoll-Histopaque density gradient centrifugation and then cryopreserved in the vapor phase of liquid nitrogen. Analytical flow cytometry was used to check the purity and quantity of each magnetically sorted T cell population. Genomic DNA was isolated from each sorted fraction and quantified by UV absorbance on a Nanodrop 2000c.

Sample: naive CD4+ T cells from PBMCs. The cell subset or site label here, explained by the study, means: CD45RA+ positively selected. The sequence joins TRBV2 to TRBJ1-2, and 7 junctional nucleotides match TRBD1. The clonotype comes from a young man in good health. Some clones in this sample may be carry-over from other donors' samples. Read as DNA, the sequence is TGTGCCAGCAGTGGACCGGGACAGACCTATGGCTACACCTTC. Its protein product is CASSGPGQTYGYTF.